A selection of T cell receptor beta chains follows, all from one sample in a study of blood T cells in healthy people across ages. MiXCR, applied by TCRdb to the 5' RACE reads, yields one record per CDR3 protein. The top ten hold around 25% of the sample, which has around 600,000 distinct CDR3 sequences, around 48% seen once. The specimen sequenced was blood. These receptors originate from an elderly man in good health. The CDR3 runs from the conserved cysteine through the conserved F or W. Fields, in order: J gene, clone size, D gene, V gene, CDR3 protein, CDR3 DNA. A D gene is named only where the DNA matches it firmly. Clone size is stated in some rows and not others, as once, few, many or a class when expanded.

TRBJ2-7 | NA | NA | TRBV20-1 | CSARDHRLAAYEQYF | TGCAGTGCTAGAGATCACCGACTCGCAGCCTACGAGCAGTACTTC
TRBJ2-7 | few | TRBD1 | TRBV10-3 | CAISVGTGSYEQYF | TGTGCCATCAGTGTTGGGACAGGGTCCTACGAGCAGTACTTC
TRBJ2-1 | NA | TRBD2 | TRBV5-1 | CASSLGPSGYNEQFF | TGTGCCAGCAGCTTGGGGCCTAGCGGGTACAATGAGCAGTTCTTC
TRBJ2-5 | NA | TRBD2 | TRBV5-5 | CASSTRTSGRAGETQYF | TGTGCCAGCAGCACGAGGACTAGCGGGAGAGCGGGAGAGACCCAGTACTTC
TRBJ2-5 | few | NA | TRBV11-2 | CASSLGSAGRGKETQYF | TGTGCCAGCAGCTTAGGGTCGGCGGGGAGGGGGAAAGAGACCCAGTACTTC
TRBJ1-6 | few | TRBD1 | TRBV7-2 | CASSLVGQGGPSPLHF | TGTGCCAGCAGCTTAGTAGGACAGGGAGGACCTTCACCCCTCCACTTT
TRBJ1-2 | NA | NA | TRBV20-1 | CSAKLDYPNYGYTF | TGCAGTGCGAAGCTGGATTATCCTAACTATGGCTACACCTTC
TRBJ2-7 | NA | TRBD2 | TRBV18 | CASSREGLPYEQYF | TGTGCCAGCTCGCGGGAGGGGCTCCCCTACGAGCAGTACTTC
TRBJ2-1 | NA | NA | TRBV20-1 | CSARLQETQFF | TGCAGTGCTAGACTCCAAGAGACCCAGTTCTTC
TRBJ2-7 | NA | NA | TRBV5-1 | CASSSQGYNEQYF | TGCGCCAGCTCCTCACAGGGCTATAACGAGCAGTACTTC
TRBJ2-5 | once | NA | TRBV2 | CASTKDYQETQYF | TGTGCCAGCACTAAGGATTACCAAGAGACCCAGTACTTC
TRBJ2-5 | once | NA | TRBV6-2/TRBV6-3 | CASSFSLLETQYF | TGTGCCAGCAGTTTTTCGTTATTAGAGACCCAGTACTTC
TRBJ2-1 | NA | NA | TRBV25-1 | CASAPAVGYNEQFF | TGTGCCTCAGCACCCGCGGTGGGGTACAATGAGCAGTTCTTC
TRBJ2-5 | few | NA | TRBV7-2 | CASSHPSVETQYF | TGTGCCAGCAGCCACCCTAGCGTGGAGACCCAGTACTTC
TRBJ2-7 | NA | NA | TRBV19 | CASSIGAGSYYEQYF | TGTGCCAGTAGTATCGGGGCGGGGTCCTACTACGAGCAGTACTTC
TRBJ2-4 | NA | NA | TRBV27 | CASSLEIAKNIQYF | TGTGCCAGCAGTTTAGAAATAGCCAAAAACATTCAGTACTTC
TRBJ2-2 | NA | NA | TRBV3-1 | CASSLEAVPDTGELFF | TGTGCCAGCTCCCTTGAGGCAGTGCCCGACACCGGGGAGCTGTTTTTT
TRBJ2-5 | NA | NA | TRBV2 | CASNQGGARETQYF | TGTGCCAGCAACCAAGGCGGGGCCCGGGAGACCCAGTACTTC